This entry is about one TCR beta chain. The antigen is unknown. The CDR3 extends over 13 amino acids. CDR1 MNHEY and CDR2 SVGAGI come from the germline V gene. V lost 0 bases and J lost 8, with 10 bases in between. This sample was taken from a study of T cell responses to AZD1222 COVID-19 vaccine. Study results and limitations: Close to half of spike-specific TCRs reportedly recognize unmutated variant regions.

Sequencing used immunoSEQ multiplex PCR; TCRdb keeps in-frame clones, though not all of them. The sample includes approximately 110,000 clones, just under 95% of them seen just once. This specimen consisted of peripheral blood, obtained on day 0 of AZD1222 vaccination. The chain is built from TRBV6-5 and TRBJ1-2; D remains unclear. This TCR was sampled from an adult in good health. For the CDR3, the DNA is TGTGCCAGCAGTTACTCGATGGGAGGGGGCTACACCTTC. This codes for CASSYSMGGGYTF.